This TCR beta chain was obtained from a study of shared clonotypes between healthy human individuals. The wider study: Three CD4 naive, three CD4 memory, two CD8 naive and one CD8 memory plate were used per donor.

Sequencing used immunoSEQ multiplex PCR; TCRdb keeps in-frame clones, though not all of them. The profile shows about 680,000 clones, around 74% of them singletons. Findings of the study overall: With a handful of donors compared, 4% to 5% of naive CD4 clonotypes were shared.

Remarks on this clone: Antigen unknown.

Between the trimmed V and J ends, which lost 8 bases and 4 bases, there was a span of 5 bases. The CDR3 spans 10 residues. The germline CDR1 and CDR2 sequences are MNHNY and SVGAGI (reference sequence). Sequencing used memory CD4+ T cells sorted from blood. The sample's subset: CD45RA-negative fraction. The J gene is TRBJ1-1, the V gene TRBV6-6; D ambiguous. The origin of this receptor is a woman aged 25-40 years in good health. The CDR3 DNA sequence: TGTGCCAGCGGGTTCACTGAAGCTTTCTTT. This sequence encodes CASGFTEAFF.